A selection of T cell receptor beta chains follows, all from one sample in a study of cytotoxic CD8 clonotypes in ibrutinib-treated CLL. The assay was immunoSEQ multiplex PCR, and TCRdb's table has in-frame clones only and misses some. Of 45,000 to 65,000 clones in the sample, less than 90% were seen once. The material was PBMCs, obtained after 24 months of ibrutinib treatment. Receptor source: a human donor with chronic lymphocytic leukemia. Each CDR3 is given with its conserved first and last residue. Each record gives: clone size, J gene, D gene, V gene, CDR3 protein, CDR3 DNA. D genes are given only for firm matches. A row's size may be missing; if present it is once, few, many or a size class.

abundance: -
j_gene: TRBJ2-3
d_gene: TRBD2
v_gene: TRBV18
CDR3aa: CASSLLGLASTDTQYF
CDR3nt: TGTGCCAGCTCACTATTGGGACTAGCCAGCACAGATACGCAGTATTTT

abundance: -
j_gene: TRBJ1-1
d_gene: -
v_gene: TRBV7-9
CDR3aa: CASSLRDLSAFF
CDR3nt: TGTGCCAGCAGCTTAAGGGATTTGTCGGCTTTCTTT

abundance: -
j_gene: TRBJ2-3
d_gene: -
v_gene: TRBV9
CDR3aa: CASSVGYTDTQYF
CDR3nt: TGTGCCAGCAGCGTAGGATACACAGATACGCAGTATTTT

abundance: few
j_gene: TRBJ2-1
d_gene: TRBD2
v_gene: TRBV5-1
CDR3aa: CASRWTSGSNEQFF
CDR3nt: TGCGCCAGCCGGTGGACTAGCGGGAGTAATGAGCAGTTCTTC

abundance: -
j_gene: TRBJ2-7
d_gene: -
v_gene: TRBV5-6
CDR3aa: CASSPEGVERQYF
CDR3nt: TGTGCCAGCAGCCCCGAGGGGGTCGAGAGGCAGTACTTC

abundance: few
j_gene: TRBJ1-2
d_gene: TRBD1
v_gene: TRBV7-9
CDR3aa: CASSDRGFGYTF
CDR3nt: TGTGCCAGCAGCGACAGGGGGTTTGGCTACACCTTC

abundance: -
j_gene: TRBJ1-2
d_gene: TRBD1
v_gene: TRBV19
CDR3aa: CASSPGTAYGYTF
CDR3nt: TGTGCCAGTAGTCCCGGGACAGCTTATGGCTACACCTTC

abundance: -
j_gene: TRBJ2-1
d_gene: -
v_gene: TRBV28
CDR3aa: CASSTALAVLHEQFF
CDR3nt: TGTGCCAGCAGTACCGCGTTAGCGGTGCTGCATGAGCAGTTCTTC

abundance: -
j_gene: TRBJ2-1
d_gene: TRBD2
v_gene: TRBV27
CDR3aa: CASSFGTKPNEQFF
CDR3nt: TGTGCCAGCAGCTTCGGGACTAAGCCGAATGAGCAGTTCTTC

abundance: -
j_gene: TRBJ1-4
d_gene: TRBD1
v_gene: TRBV18
CDR3aa: CASSPEGATTNEKLFF
CDR3nt: TGTGCCAGCTCACCGGAGGGGGCTACAACTAATGAAAAACTGTTTTTT

abundance: -
j_gene: TRBJ1-3
d_gene: TRBD1
v_gene: TRBV7-6
CDR3aa: CASSSGTGASFSGNTIYF
CDR3nt: TGTGCCAGCAGCTCCGGGACAGGGGCCTCCTTCTCTGGAAACACCATATATTTT

abundance: -
j_gene: TRBJ1-2
d_gene: -
v_gene: TRBV19
CDR3aa: CASRILRQSNYGYTF
CDR3nt: TGTGCCAGTAGGATCCTCAGACAGTCCAACTATGGCTACACCTTC

abundance: -
j_gene: TRBJ1-1
d_gene: -
v_gene: TRBV18
CDR3aa: CASSPRSLENTEAFF
CDR3nt: TGTGCCAGCTCACCACGCTCACTAGAGAACACTGAAGCTTTCTTT

abundance: -
j_gene: TRBJ1-2
d_gene: -
v_gene: TRBV18
CDR3aa: CASSPPRVNYGYTF
CDR3nt: TGTGCCAGCTCACCACCCCGGGTCAACTATGGCTACACCTTC

abundance: -
j_gene: TRBJ2-7
d_gene: -
v_gene: TRBV6-5
CDR3aa: CASSYPPTSLYEQYF
CDR3nt: TGTGCCAGCAGTTACCCACCCACTAGTCTCTACGAGCAGTACTTC

abundance: -
j_gene: TRBJ2-1
d_gene: TRBD2
v_gene: TRBV6-1
CDR3aa: CASSGMGLAGHNEQFF
CDR3nt: TGTGCCAGCAGTGGGATGGGACTAGCGGGCCACAATGAGCAGTTCTTC

abundance: -
j_gene: TRBJ2-3
d_gene: TRBD2
v_gene: TRBV28
CDR3aa: CASSLGTSGSYSGDTQYF
CDR3nt: TGTGCCAGCAGTTTAGGGACTAGCGGGAGTTATTCGGGAGATACGCAGTATTTT

abundance: once
j_gene: TRBJ2-3
d_gene: -
v_gene: TRBV6-1
CDR3aa: CASSDKHKGGDTQYF
CDR3nt: TGTGCCAGCAGTGACAAACACAAGGGCGGAGATACGCAGTATTTT

abundance: -
j_gene: TRBJ2-5
d_gene: -
v_gene: TRBV28
CDR3aa: CASSPPLYRGGETQYF
CDR3nt: TGTGCCAGCAGCCCTCCACTTTACAGGGGGGGAGAGACCCAGTACTTC

abundance: -
j_gene: TRBJ2-7
d_gene: TRBD2
v_gene: TRBV28
CDR3aa: CASRAGGQPREQYF
CDR3nt: TGTGCCAGCAGGGCGGGGGGGCAGCCGCGCGAGCAGTACTTC

abundance: -
j_gene: TRBJ2-7
d_gene: -
v_gene: TRBV14
CDR3aa: CASSPGEYYSYEQYF
CDR3nt: TGTGCCAGCAGCCCCGGGGAATACTACTCCTACGAGCAGTACTTC

abundance: few
j_gene: TRBJ2-1
d_gene: TRBD2
v_gene: TRBV6-4
CDR3aa: CASSDSSGSYNEQFF
CDR3nt: TGTGCCAGCAGTGACTCTAGCGGGAGTTACAATGAGCAGTTCTTC

abundance: -
j_gene: TRBJ1-5
d_gene: -
v_gene: TRBV7-9
CDR3aa: CASSLDGGLGGNQPQHF
CDR3nt: TGTGCCAGCAGCTTAGATGGGGGGCTTGGAGGCAATCAGCCCCAGCATTTT

abundance: -
j_gene: TRBJ1-1
d_gene: -
v_gene: TRBV2
CDR3aa: CASSASTEAFF
CDR3nt: TGTGCCAGCAGTGCGAGCACTGAAGCTTTCTTT

abundance: -
j_gene: TRBJ2-3
d_gene: -
v_gene: TRBV5-6
CDR3aa: CASSFLGRSSTGTQYF
CDR3nt: TGTGCCAGCAGCTTTCTTGGAAGATCTAGCACAGGTACGCAGTATTTT

abundance: -
j_gene: TRBJ1-2
d_gene: -
v_gene: TRBV21-1
CDR3aa: CASSTRGRPNYGYTF
CDR3nt: TGTGCCAGCAGCACCCGGGGCAGGCCTAACTATGGCTACACCTTC

abundance: -
j_gene: TRBJ2-1
d_gene: TRBD1
v_gene: TRBV2
CDR3aa: CASSEALGQGSDNEQFF
CDR3nt: TGTGCCAGCAGTGAAGCGCTGGGACAGGGATCCGACAATGAGCAGTTCTTC

abundance: -
j_gene: TRBJ2-3
d_gene: TRBD2
v_gene: TRBV11-2
CDR3aa: CASSPFDSGRGTDTQYF
CDR3nt: TGTGCCAGCAGCCCCTTTGACAGCGGGAGAGGAACAGATACGCAGTATTTT

abundance: -
j_gene: TRBJ2-6
d_gene: -
v_gene: TRBV2
CDR3aa: CASSQRPGANVLTF
CDR3nt: TGTGCCAGCAGTCAGAGGCCTGGGGCCAACGTCCTGACTTTC

abundance: -
j_gene: TRBJ1-1
d_gene: -
v_gene: TRBV7-2
CDR3aa: CASSLASWGTEAFF
CDR3nt: TGTGCCAGCAGCTTAGCGAGCTGGGGCACTGAAGCTTTCTTT

abundance: few
j_gene: TRBJ2-1
d_gene: -
v_gene: TRBV19
CDR3aa: CASQEYNEQFF
CDR3nt: TGTGCCAGCCAAGAGTACAATGAGCAGTTCTTC

abundance: -
j_gene: TRBJ2-1
d_gene: TRBD2
v_gene: TRBV10-3
CDR3aa: CAISESGTSGTSSSYNEQFF
CDR3nt: TGTGCCATCAGTGAGTCCGGGACTAGCGGAACCTCGAGCTCCTACAATGAGCAGTTCTTC

abundance: -
j_gene: TRBJ1-2
d_gene: TRBD1
v_gene: TRBV29-1
CDR3aa: CSPEVWTGVNYGYTF
CDR3nt: TGCAGCCCCGAGGTCTGGACAGGGGTGAATTATGGCTACACCTTC

abundance: few
j_gene: TRBJ1-4
d_gene: -
v_gene: TRBV7-9
CDR3aa: CASSLAETANEKLFF
CDR3nt: TGTGCCAGCAGCTTAGCAGAGACAGCAAATGAAAAACTGTTTTTT

abundance: -
j_gene: TRBJ2-3
d_gene: -
v_gene: TRBV19
CDR3aa: CASSIERADTQYF
CDR3nt: TGTGCCAGTAGTATAGAAAGAGCAGATACGCAGTATTTT

abundance: -
j_gene: TRBJ1-2
d_gene: -
v_gene: TRBV29-1
CDR3aa: CSVENLRVGGYTF
CDR3nt: TGCAGCGTTGAGAATCTTAGGGTGGGTGGCTACACCTTC

abundance: medium-sized
j_gene: TRBJ2-1
d_gene: -
v_gene: TRBV1
CDR3aa: CTSSPLLSSGRALNEQFF
CDR3nt: TGCACCAGCAGCCCCCTTCTCTCGAGCGGGAGGGCCTTAAATGAGCAGTTCTTC

abundance: -
j_gene: TRBJ2-3
d_gene: -
v_gene: TRBV7-2
CDR3aa: CASSSTGGWGTDTQYF
CDR3nt: TGTGCCAGCAGCTCAACCGGGGGATGGGGCACAGATACGCAGTATTTT

abundance: -
j_gene: TRBJ2-5
d_gene: -
v_gene: TRBV5-4
CDR3aa: CASSLNNRVETQYF
CDR3nt: TGTGCCAGCAGCTTGAACAACAGGGTAGAGACCCAGTACTTC

abundance: -
j_gene: TRBJ1-1
d_gene: -
v_gene: TRBV19
CDR3aa: CASSPRGATGTEAFF
CDR3nt: TGTGCCAGTAGTCCCCGGGGGGCCACGGGCACTGAAGCTTTCTTT

abundance: -
j_gene: TRBJ1-3
d_gene: -
v_gene: TRBV29-1
CDR3aa: CSVLESGNTIYF
CDR3nt: TGCAGCGTTTTAGAATCTGGAAACACCATATATTTT

abundance: -
j_gene: TRBJ1-2
d_gene: -
v_gene: TRBV18
CDR3aa: CASSPEADYGYTF
CDR3nt: TGTGCCAGCTCACCAGAGGCAGACTATGGCTACACCTTC

abundance: -
j_gene: TRBJ1-1
d_gene: TRBD1
v_gene: TRBV19
CDR3aa: CASSIRRLGQGGTEAFF
CDR3nt: TGTGCCAGTAGTATCAGAAGGTTGGGTCAGGGGGGCACTGAAGCTTTCTTT

abundance: -
j_gene: TRBJ2-5
d_gene: -
v_gene: TRBV5-6
CDR3aa: CASSKRGGKEETQYF
CDR3nt: TGTGCCAGCAGCAAGCGAGGCGGGAAAGAAGAGACCCAGTACTTC

abundance: -
j_gene: TRBJ2-7
d_gene: -
v_gene: TRBV4-1
CDR3aa: CASSRQLAQGEQYF
CDR3nt: TGCGCCAGCAGCCGTCAACTAGCCCAGGGGGAGCAGTACTTC

abundance: -
j_gene: TRBJ1-2
d_gene: -
v_gene: TRBV29-1
CDR3aa: CSVESVGRNGYTF
CDR3nt: TGCAGCGTTGAATCTGTGGGGCGGAATGGCTACACCTTC

abundance: -
j_gene: TRBJ2-2
d_gene: -
v_gene: TRBV5-1
CDR3aa: CASSPRWAGVDTGELFF
CDR3nt: TGCGCCAGCAGCCCCCGGTGGGCCGGGGTGGACACCGGGGAGCTGTTTTTT

abundance: once
j_gene: TRBJ1-2
d_gene: -
v_gene: TRBV5-6
CDR3aa: CASSLATGSPKRGYTF
CDR3nt: TGTGCCAGCAGCTTGGCAACAGGGTCCCCTAAACGAGGCTACACCTTC

abundance: -
j_gene: TRBJ2-2
d_gene: -
v_gene: TRBV28
CDR3aa: CASSLFTVTRRTGELFF
CDR3nt: TGTGCCAGCAGTTTATTTACAGTGACCCGACGGACCGGGGAGCTGTTTTTT

abundance: -
j_gene: TRBJ1-2
d_gene: TRBD1
v_gene: TRBV5-6
CDR3aa: CASGADRGGYTF
CDR3nt: TGTGCCAGCGGCGCCGACAGGGGTGGCTACACCTTC